The 24 T cell receptor beta chains below all came from one sample that was sequenced in a study of cytomegalovirus exposure and HLA in healthy donors. PCR employed 60 Vbeta and 13 Jbeta primers. Sequencing used immunoSEQ multiplex PCR; TCRdb keeps in-frame clones, though not all of them. The table has 200,000 or so clones, 75% to 85% seen once. The specimen sequenced was PBMCs. Receptors were obtained from a woman between 45 and 65 years old in good health and CMV-seropositive.

This clone is a singleton in its sample. V usage is TRBV28 and J usage is TRBJ2-7, with 8 bases aligning to TRBD2. The germline V gene has CDR1 MDHEN and CDR2 SYDVKM. CDR3 length: 16 amino acids. J was trimmed by 6 bases and V by 2 bases; bases with no gene match: 12. DNA of the CDR3: TGTGCCAGCAGTTTAGGATGGGTTGCGGGGGGTGGCGAGCAGTACTTC. Translation gives CASSLGWVAGGGEQYF.

This clone appeared a few times. V gene TRBV5-1 combines with J gene TRBJ2-1; 8 nucleotides line up with TRBD2. The germline CDR1 and CDR2 sequences are SGHRS and YFSETQ. The CDR3 extends over 15 amino acids. The V gene end was trimmed by 0 bases and the J gene end by 5 bases; junction bases not matched to a gene: 4. The DNA for the CDR3 is TGCGCCAGCAGCTTGGTACTAGCGGCGAACAATGAGCAGTTCTTC. The encoded protein is CASSLVLAANNEQFF.

The J gene is TRBJ1-2, the V gene TRBV19, with a weak D call TRBD1 (5 bases). CDR1 is LNHDA, CDR2 SQIVND, per germline (reference sequence). The length of the CDR3 is 15 residues. V dropped 5 bases and J dropped 2 bases, with 15 bases sitting between them. This CDR3 is CASSHHRRGNYGYTF. The CDR3 DNA follows: TGTGCCAGTAGTCACCACAGGCGAGGAAACTATGGCTACACCTTC.

The chain uses TRBV9 and TRBJ2-1; 10 bases agree with TRBD2. The CDR3 covers 14 residues. J lost 10 bases, V lost 4 bases, and 8 bases had no gene match. Germline V lookup: CDR1 SGDLS, CDR2 YYNGEE. CDR3 DNA sequence: TGTGCCAGCAGCATCAATCTAGCGGGGGTCGAGCAGTTCTTC. Protein product: CASSINLAGVEQFF.

In DNA, the CDR3 is TGTGCCAGCAGCTGGGACCTAGAGGGAGGAGAGACCCAGTACTTC. This codes for CASSWDLEGGETQYF. The chain recombines TRBV13 with TRBJ2-5, with D perhaps matching TRBD2 (6 bases). Trimming left V 4 bases short and J 4 bases short, with 16 bases between. This CDR3 is 15 amino acids long. Germline loops: CDR1 PRHDT, CDR2 FYEKMQ (reference sequence).

The chain links TRBV5-4 to TRBJ1-1, with D possibly matching TRBD1 (6 bases). The ends were cut back, 0 bases at V and 9 bases at J, with 15 bases in the middle. The CDR3 contains 14 residues. Germline CDR1 SGHNT, CDR2 YYREEE (reference sequence). The CDR3 loop reads CASSLGSDRTKAFF. The CDR3, as DNA: TGTGCCAGCAGCTTGGGTTCGGACAGAACGAAAGCTTTCTTT. The variable domain in full, completed from reference TRBV5-4 and TRBJ1-1, reads ETGVTQSPTHLIKTRGQQVTLRCSSQSGHNTVSWYQQALGQGPQFIFQYYREEENGRGNFPPRFSGLQFPNYSSELNVNALELDDSALYLCASSLGSDRTKAFFGQGTRLTVV.

The chain carries TRBV2 and TRBJ1-2; 7 nucleotides line up with TRBD1. The CDR3 totals 14 residues. The V segment lost 4 bases and the J segment 1 base; nucleotides outside the gene matches: 3. CDR1 and CDR2 from the germline V gene are SNHLY and FYNNEI. Here the CDR3 reads CASSADRVNYGYTF. As DNA, the CDR3 is TGTGCCAGCAGTGCCGACAGGGTTAACTATGGCTACACCTTC.

V usage is TRBV10-3 and J usage is TRBJ1-5; 9 nucleotides align to TRBD1. The germline V gene has CDR1 ENHRY and CDR2 SYGVKD. Trimming took 4 bases from V and 1 from J; bases not matched to a gene: 2. The CDR3 contains 15 residues. CDR3 nucleotides: TGTGCCATCAGTGGACAGGGGGGAAGCAATCAGCCCCAGCATTTT. It specifies CAISGQGGSNQPQHF.

The chain is built from TRBV10-3 and TRBJ2-5; D is possibly TRBD1 (5 bases). V was clipped by 6 bases and J by 6 bases, with 11 bases between them. The length of the CDR3 is 12 residues. Germline CDR1 reads ENHRY; CDR2 reads SYGVKD. CDR3 bases: TGTGCCATCAGCATTGACAGACAGACCCAGTACTTC. Its translation: CAISIDRQTQYF.

For this clone: The limits of the CDR3 on the DNA are not certain, so only TCRdb's listed CDR3 is given. The chain carries TRBV28 and TRBJ1-5; the table's D gene call, TRBD1, was not cross checked with the DNA. Ends included, the CDR3 has 14 residues. Germline V gives CDR1 MDHEN, CDR2 SYDVKM. CDR3 residues: CASSWGQGALVGHF.

V gene TRBV4-1 combines with J gene TRBJ2-3, with 8 bases identical to TRBD2. CDR1 is MGHRA and CDR2 is YSYEKL in the germline V gene. J gave up 2 bases and V 1 base, and 5 bases lay outside the gene matches. The CDR3 runs 16 residues. CDR3 bases: TGCGCCAGCAGCCAAGGTACTAGCGGTTACACAGATACGCAGTATTTT. Encoded protein: CASSQGTSGYTDTQYF.

This chain joins TRBV28 and TRBJ2-1; a possible D gene is TRBD1 (7 bases). The germline gives CDR1 MDHEN, CDR2 SYDVKM. V was trimmed by 10 bases and J by 4 bases, leaving 17 bases between them. The length of the CDR3 is 14 residues. The DNA of the CDR3 is TGTGCCATCGAACAGGGGACTCAATACAATGAGCAGTTCTTC. Encoded protein: CAIEQGTQYNEQFF.

The V call is TRBV6-1, the J call TRBJ2-1; 8 bases align to TRBD2. The CDR3 length is 14 residues. The ends lost 3 bases at V and 8 bases at J; junction bases unmatched: 6. CDR1 and CDR2 (germline): MNHNS, SASEGT. CDR3 bases: TGTGCCAGCAGTGAGGGGACTAGTTACTATGAGCAGTTCTTC. Protein: CASSEGTSYYEQFF.

V and J are TRBV19 and TRBJ2-7; 9 bases are a match to TRBD1. The trim removed 4 bases at V and 3 bases at J, leaving 1 base unmatched. Germline CDR1 and CDR2: LNHDA and SQIVND (reference sequence). The CDR3 has 13 residues. The CDR3 sequence: CASSTGQGYEQYF. DNA of the CDR3: TGTGCCAGTAGTACGGGACAGGGCTACGAGCAGTACTTC.

This chain's CDR3 is CASSIRSGQGPFPTEAFF. For the CDR3, the DNA is TGTGCCAGTAGTATAAGATCTGGACAGGGCCCTTTCCCCACTGAAGCTTTCTTT. V gene TRBV19 combines with J gene TRBJ1-1; TRBD1 matches at 8 bases. V was clipped by 2 bases and J by 4 bases; unmatched bases: 15. Germline V gives CDR1 LNHDA, CDR2 SQIVND (reference sequence). The CDR3 extends over 18 amino acids.

This rearrangement joins TRBV4-3 to TRBJ2-3; 9 bases are shared with TRBD2. The CDR3 sequence is 16 residues long. Germline assignment: CDR1 LGHNA and CDR2 YSLEER. V gave up 0 bases and J gave up 6 bases; unmatched junction bases: 7. The CDR3 protein is CASSQDLAGGLDTQYF. CDR3 in DNA: TGCGCCAGCAGCCAAGATCTGGCGGGGGGGCTCGATACGCAGTATTTT.

The chain employs TRBV30 and TRBJ2-7; 8 nucleotides agree with TRBD2. V shed 3 bases and J 0 bases; nucleotides not matched to a gene: 4. The CDR3 has 14 residues. CDR1 is GTSNPN and CDR2 is SVGIG in the germline V gene (reference sequence). Written as DNA, the CDR3 is TGTGCCTGGAGAGTAGCGGGAAGCTCCTACGAGCAGTACTTC. It encodes CAWRVAGSSYEQYF.

The chain combines TRBV18 with TRBJ1-1, with 7 bases aligning to TRBD1. The CDR3 extends over 16 amino acids. Germline V gene data show CDR1 as KGHSH and CDR2 as LQKENI. V lost 3 bases to trimming and J lost 0 bases; unmatched junction nucleotides: 7. CDR3 DNA sequence: TGTGCCAGCTCACCTGCAGGGGGACTCATGAACACTGAAGCTTTCTTT. Protein sequence: CASSPAGGLMNTEAFF. Supplemented by reference TRBV18 and TRBJ1-1, the full variable domain reads NAGVMQNPRHLVRRRGQEARLRCSPMKGHSHVYWYRQLPEEGLKFMVYLQKENIIDESGMPKERFSAEFPKEGPSILRIQQVVRGDSAAYFCASSPAGGLMNTEAFFGQGTRLTVV.

The rearrangement links TRBV6-1 to TRBJ2-3, with D perhaps TRBD1 (5 bases). This CDR3 region has 16 residues. V gave up 0 bases and J gave up 1 base, with 11 bases separating them. The germline CDR1 and CDR2 sequences are MNHNS and SASEGT. CDR3 sequence reads: CASSEAQGSGTDTQYF. For the CDR3, the DNA is TGTGCCAGCAGTGAAGCTCAGGGAAGTGGCACAGATACGCAGTATTTT.

V is TRBV6-5 and J is TRBJ2-7; D is unresolved. V lost 9 bases and J lost 3, with 15 bases in between. Germline assignment: CDR1 MNHEY and CDR2 SVGAGI. The CDR3 is 13 residues long. The CDR3 DNA is TGTGCCAGGGATTCCGCGGCCAGCTACGAGCAGTACTTC. Protein product: CARDSAASYEQYF.

As regards this clone: Germline and junction disagree at one end, which may indicate a read error. This chain connects TRBV2 to TRBJ2-3; a possible D gene is TRBD1 (6 bases). This CDR3 region has 14 residues. In germline, CDR1 is SNHLY, CDR2 FYNNEI. CDR3 in DNA: TGTGCCAGCAGGTCAGGGGCCCCCACAAATACGCAGTATTTT. It specifies CASRSGAPTNTQYF.

The chain employs TRBV7-9 and TRBJ1-1, with D possibly being TRBD1 (6 bases). Germline assignment: CDR1 SEHNR and CDR2 FQNEAQ (reference sequence). Between the trimmed V and J ends, which lost 5 bases and 3 bases, there was a span of 16 bases. CDR3 size: 15 residues. The CDR3 DNA follows: TGTGCCAGCAGCCTCACGGGGGAGGGGGACACTGAAGCTTTCTTT. Protein product: CASSLTGEGDTEAFF.

The chain uses TRBV28 and TRBJ2-5; 9 bases are a match to TRBD2. This CDR3 contains 14 residues. Germline V gene data show CDR1 as MDHEN and CDR2 as SYDVKM. The V gene end was trimmed by 5 bases and the J gene end by 2 bases; junction bases not matched to a gene: 3. The CDR3 protein is CASSPGLAQETQYF. The CDR3 DNA reads as TGTGCCAGCAGTCCGGGACTAGCTCAAGAGACCCAGTACTTC. Supplemented by reference TRBV28 and TRBJ2-5, the full variable domain reads DVKVTQSSRYLVKRTGEKVFLECVQDMDHENMFWYRQDPGLGLRLIYFSYDVKMKEKGDIPEGYSVSREKKERFSLILESASTNQTSMYLCASSPGLAQETQYFGPGTRLLVL.

This chain links TRBV5-1 with TRBJ2-7; TRBD2 might be the D (7 bases). Germline V gene lookup returns CDR1 SGHRS and CDR2 YFSETQ. V lost 4 bases, J lost 7 bases, and 21 bases lay in between. The CDR3 has 15 residues. CDR3 protein: CASSPGGGFNGEQYF. The CDR3 nucleotides read TGCGCCAGCAGCCCTGGGGGGGGCTTCAACGGTGAGCAGTACTTC.